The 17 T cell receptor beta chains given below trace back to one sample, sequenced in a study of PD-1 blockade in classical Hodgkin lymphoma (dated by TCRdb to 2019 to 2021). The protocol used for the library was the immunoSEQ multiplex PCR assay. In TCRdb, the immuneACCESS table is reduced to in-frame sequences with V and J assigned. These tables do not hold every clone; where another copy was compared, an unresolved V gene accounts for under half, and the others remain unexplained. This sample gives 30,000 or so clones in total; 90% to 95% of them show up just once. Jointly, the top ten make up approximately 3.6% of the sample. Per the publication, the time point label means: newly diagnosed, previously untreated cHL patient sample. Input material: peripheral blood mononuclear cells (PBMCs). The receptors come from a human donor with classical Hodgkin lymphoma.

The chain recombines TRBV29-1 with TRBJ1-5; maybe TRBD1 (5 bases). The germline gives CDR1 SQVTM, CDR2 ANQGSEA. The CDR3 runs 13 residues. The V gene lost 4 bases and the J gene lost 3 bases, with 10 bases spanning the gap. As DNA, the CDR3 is TGCAGCGTTGGAGACAGCGACAATCAGCCCCAGCATTTT. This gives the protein CSVGDSDNQPQHF.

In DNA, the CDR3 is TGTGCCAGCAGTTTACCGCGAGGTAGCGGAGGGACCGGGGAGCTGTTTTTT. Translated, it gives CASSLPRGSGGTGELFF. The chain links TRBV28 to TRBJ2-2, with D perhaps TRBD2 (6 bases). In germline, CDR1 is MDHEN, CDR2 SYDVKM. This CDR3 comprises 17 residues. The V end was cut by 2 bases, the J end by 5 bases, with 18 bases between.

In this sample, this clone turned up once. The CDR3, as DNA: TGTGCCAGTAAGGGGGGGGGAGATACGCAGTATTTT. Translation: CASKGGGDTQYF. This chain links TRBV19 with TRBJ2-3, with TRBD2 as a possible D gene (7 bases). Trimming took off 7 bases at V and 5 bases at J, with 10 bases between the two ends. There are 12 residues in the CDR3. Germline V lookup: CDR1 LNHDA, CDR2 SQIVND (reference sequence). The full variable domain, completed using reference TRBV19 and TRBJ2-3, is DGGITQSPKYLFRKEGQNVTLSCEQNLNHDAMYWYRQDPGQGLRLIYYSQIVNDFQKGDIAEGYSVSREKKESFPLTVTSAQKNPTAFYLCASKGGGDTQYFGPGTRLTVL.

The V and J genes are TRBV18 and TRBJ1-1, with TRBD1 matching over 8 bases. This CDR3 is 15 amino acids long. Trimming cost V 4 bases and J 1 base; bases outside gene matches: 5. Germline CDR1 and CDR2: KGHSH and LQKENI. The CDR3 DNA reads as TGTGCCAGCTCACTTGGACAGGGTGGGAACACTGAAGCTTTCTTT. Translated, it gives CASSLGQGGNTEAFF.

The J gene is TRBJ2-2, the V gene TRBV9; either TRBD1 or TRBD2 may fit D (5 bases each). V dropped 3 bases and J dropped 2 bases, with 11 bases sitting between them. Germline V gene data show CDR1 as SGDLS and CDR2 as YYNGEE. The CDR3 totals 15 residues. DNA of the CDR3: TGTGCCAGCAGCGCTTGGGACCAAAACACCGGGGAGCTGTTTTTT. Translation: CASSAWDQNTGELFF.

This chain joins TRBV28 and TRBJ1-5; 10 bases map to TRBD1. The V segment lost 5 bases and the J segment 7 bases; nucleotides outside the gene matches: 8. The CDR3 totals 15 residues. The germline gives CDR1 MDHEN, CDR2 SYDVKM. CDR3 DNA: TGTGCCAGCAGTCAACCGACAGGGGGCGGCCAGCCCCAGCATTTT. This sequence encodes CASSQPTGGGQPQHF.

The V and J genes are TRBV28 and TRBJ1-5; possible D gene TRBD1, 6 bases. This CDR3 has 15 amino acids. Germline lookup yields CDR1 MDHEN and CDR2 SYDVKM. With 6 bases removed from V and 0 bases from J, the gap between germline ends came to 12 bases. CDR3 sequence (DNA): TGTGCCAGCAGGACCACAGGGAATAGCAATCAGCCCCAGCATTTT. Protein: CASRTTGNSNQPQHF.

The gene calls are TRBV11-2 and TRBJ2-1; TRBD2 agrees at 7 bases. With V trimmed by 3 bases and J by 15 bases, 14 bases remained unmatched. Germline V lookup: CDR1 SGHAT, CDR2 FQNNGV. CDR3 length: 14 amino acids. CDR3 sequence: CASSFGAGRGRAFF. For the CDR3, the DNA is TGTGCCAGCAGCTTCGGGGCGGGGAGGGGTAGAGCGTTCTTC.

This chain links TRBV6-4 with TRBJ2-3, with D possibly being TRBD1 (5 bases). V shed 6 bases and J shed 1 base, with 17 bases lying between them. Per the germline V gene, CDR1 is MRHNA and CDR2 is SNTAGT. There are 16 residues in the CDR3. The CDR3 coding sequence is TGTGCCAGCAGCGAAGGCCCCCAGGGCGGCACAGATACGCAGTATTTT. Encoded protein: CASSEGPQGGTDTQYF.

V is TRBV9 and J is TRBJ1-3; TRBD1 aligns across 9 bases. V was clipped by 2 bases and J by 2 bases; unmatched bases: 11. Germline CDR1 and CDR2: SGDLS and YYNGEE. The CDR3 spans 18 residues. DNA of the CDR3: TGTGCCAGCAGCGTCTCCGGACAGGGGATCTTGGCTGGAAACACCATATATTTT. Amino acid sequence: CASSVSGQGILAGNTIYF. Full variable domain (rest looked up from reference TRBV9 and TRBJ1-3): DSGVTQTPKHLITATGQRVTLRCSPRSGDLSVYWYQQSLDQGLQFLIQYYNGEERAKGNILERFSAQQFPDLHSELNLSSLELGDSALYFCASSVSGQGILAGNTIYFGEGSWLTVV.

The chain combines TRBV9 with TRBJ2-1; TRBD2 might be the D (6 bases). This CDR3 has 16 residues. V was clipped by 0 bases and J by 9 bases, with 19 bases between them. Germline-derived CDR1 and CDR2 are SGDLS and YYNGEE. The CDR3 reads CASSVGAGLEGREQFF. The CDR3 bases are TGTGCCAGCAGCGTAGGGGCGGGGCTCGAGGGGCGTGAGCAGTTCTTC.

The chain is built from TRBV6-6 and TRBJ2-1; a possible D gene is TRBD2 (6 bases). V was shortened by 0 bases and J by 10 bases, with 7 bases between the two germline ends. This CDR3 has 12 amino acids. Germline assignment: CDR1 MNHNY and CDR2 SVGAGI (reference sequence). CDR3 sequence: CASSYSGGEQFF. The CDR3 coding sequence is TGTGCCAGCAGTTACTCGGGGGGAGAGCAGTTCTTC.

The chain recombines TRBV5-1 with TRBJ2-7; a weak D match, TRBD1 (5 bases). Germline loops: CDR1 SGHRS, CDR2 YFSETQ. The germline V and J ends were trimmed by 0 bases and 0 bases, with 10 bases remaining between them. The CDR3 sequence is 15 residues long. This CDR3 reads CASSLGQRSSYEQYF. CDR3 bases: TGCGCCAGCAGCTTGGGACAGAGGAGCTCCTACGAGCAGTACTTC.

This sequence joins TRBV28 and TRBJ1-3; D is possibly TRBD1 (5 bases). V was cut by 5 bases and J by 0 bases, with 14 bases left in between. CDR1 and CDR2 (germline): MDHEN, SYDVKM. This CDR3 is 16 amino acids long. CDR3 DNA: TGTGCCAGCAGTCGGGGACGGCTGAGCTCTGGAAACACCATATATTTT. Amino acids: CASSRGRLSSGNTIYF.

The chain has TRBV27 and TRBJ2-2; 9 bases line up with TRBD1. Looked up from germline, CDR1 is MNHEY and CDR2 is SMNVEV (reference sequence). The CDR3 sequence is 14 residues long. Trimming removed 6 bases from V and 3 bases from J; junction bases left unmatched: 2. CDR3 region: CASRGQGYTGELFF. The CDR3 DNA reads TGTGCCAGCAGGGGACAGGGCTACACCGGGGAGCTGTTTTTT.

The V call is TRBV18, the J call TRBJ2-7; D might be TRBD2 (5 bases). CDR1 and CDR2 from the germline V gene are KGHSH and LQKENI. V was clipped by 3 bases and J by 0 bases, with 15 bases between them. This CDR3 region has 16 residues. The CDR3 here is CASSPRGSGISYEQYF. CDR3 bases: TGTGCCAGCTCACCCCGAGGGTCAGGCATCTCCTACGAGCAGTACTTC.

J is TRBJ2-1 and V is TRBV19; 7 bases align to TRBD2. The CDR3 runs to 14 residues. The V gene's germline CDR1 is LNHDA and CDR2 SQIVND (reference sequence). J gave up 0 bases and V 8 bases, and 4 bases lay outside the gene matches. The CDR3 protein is CASAGGSSYNEQFF. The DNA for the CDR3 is TGTGCCAGTGCCGGCGGGAGCTCCTACAATGAGCAGTTCTTC.